This is a list of T cell receptor beta chains from one sample in a study of CD8 T cells in ankylosing spondylitis. TCRdb passed the 5' RACE reads through MiXCR, listing each CDR3 protein once. The data show under 400,000 distinct CDR3 sequences, with around 10% seen just once and roughly a tenth held by the top ten. Input material: blood, either unsorted or a sorted T cell fraction (not recorded which). The source of these receptors is a female donor with ankylosing spondylitis or in good health (not recorded which). Each CDR3 is given with its conserved first and last residue. The order of the fields is clone size, V gene, D gene, J gene, CDR3 DNA, CDR3 protein. The D gene is left open where the match is weak. Rows give clone size only sometimes, using once, few, many, or a class for an expanded clone.

clone_size: many; v_call: TRBV7-9; d_call: .; j_call: TRBJ2-7; cdr3_nt: TGTGCCAGCAGCTCCGGCGGACAGTCCTACGAGCAGTACTTC; cdr3_aa: CASSSGGQSYEQYF
clone_size: many; v_call: TRBV27; d_call: .; j_call: TRBJ2-7; cdr3_nt: TGTGCCAGCAGTAGAGACTCAGCGAACTACGAGCAGTACTTC; cdr3_aa: CASSRDSANYEQYF
clone_size: many; v_call: TRBV5-1; d_call: TRBD2; j_call: TRBJ2-3; cdr3_nt: TGCGCCAGCAGCTTGAAACTAGCGGAGACAGATACGCAGTATTTT; cdr3_aa: CASSLKLAETDTQYF
clone_size: many; v_call: TRBV6-2/TRBV6-3; d_call: TRBD1; j_call: TRBJ1-2; cdr3_nt: TGTGCCAGCAATCAGGGGGCAGGCTACACCTTC; cdr3_aa: CASNQGAGYTF
clone_size: many; v_call: TRBV6-5; d_call: TRBD2; j_call: TRBJ2-1; cdr3_nt: TGTGCCAGCAGTTCCCCACTAGCGGGAGTTACTAATGAGCAGTTCTTC; cdr3_aa: CASSSPLAGVTNEQFF
clone_size: many; v_call: TRBV11-2; d_call: TRBD1; j_call: TRBJ2-1; cdr3_nt: TGTGCCAGCAGCCTCAGACAGGGGGCTAACAATGAGCAGTTCTTC; cdr3_aa: CASSLRQGANNEQFF
clone_size: many; v_call: TRBV9; d_call: TRBD1; j_call: TRBJ1-5; cdr3_nt: TGTGCCAGCAGCGATGGGACAGCAAATCAGCCCCAGCATTTT; cdr3_aa: CASSDGTANQPQHF
clone_size: many; v_call: TRBV15; d_call: .; j_call: TRBJ1-1; cdr3_nt: TGTGCCACCAGCACCTTCCAGGCGGAGGGAAACACTGAAGCTTTCTTT; cdr3_aa: CATSTFQAEGNTEAFF
clone_size: many; v_call: TRBV12-3/TRBV12-4; d_call: .; j_call: TRBJ1-4; cdr3_nt: TGTGCCAGCAGTCCCGTTGCAACTAATGAAAAACTGTTTTTT; cdr3_aa: CASSPVATNEKLFF
clone_size: many; v_call: TRBV5-1; d_call: .; j_call: TRBJ1-5; cdr3_nt: TGTGCCAGCAGCCTGTATAGCAATCAGCCCCAGCATTTT; cdr3_aa: CASSLYSNQPQHF
clone_size: many; v_call: TRBV5-1; d_call: .; j_call: TRBJ2-7; cdr3_nt: TGCGCCAGCAGCTTAGAGTGGGGTAGCTACGAGCAGTACTTC; cdr3_aa: CASSLEWGSYEQYF
clone_size: many; v_call: TRBV6-1; d_call: .; j_call: TRBJ1-4; cdr3_nt: TGTGCCAGCAGAGACCTAGGGAGGGCTAATGAAAAACTGTTTTTT; cdr3_aa: CASRDLGRANEKLFF
clone_size: .; v_call: TRBV14; d_call: .; j_call: TRBJ2-7; cdr3_nt: TGTGCCAGCAGCCAAATCGGAGGGGCACATTACGAGCAGTACTTC; cdr3_aa: CASSQIGGAHYEQYF
clone_size: many; v_call: TRBV5-5; d_call: .; j_call: TRBJ1-2; cdr3_nt: TGTGCCAGCAGCCCCCTAGGACAGACGCCGGGGTATGGCTACACCTTC; cdr3_aa: CASSPLGQTPGYGYTF
clone_size: .; v_call: TRBV7-3; d_call: .; j_call: TRBJ2-1; cdr3_nt: TGTGCCAGCAGCTCCGGGACTGCCTCGCTCAATGAGCAGTTCTTC; cdr3_aa: CASSSGTASLNEQFF
clone_size: many; v_call: TRBV5-1; d_call: TRBD1; j_call: TRBJ1-1; cdr3_nt: TGCGCCAGCAGCTTACGGACAGGTGATTCCTGGAACACTGAAGCTTTCTTT; cdr3_aa: CASSLRTGDSWNTEAFF
clone_size: many; v_call: TRBV5-1; d_call: .; j_call: TRBJ2-3; cdr3_nt: TGCGCCAGCAGCTTAGAGGGCGGAGCTAGCACAGATACGCAGTATTTT; cdr3_aa: CASSLEGGASTDTQYF
clone_size: many; v_call: TRBV20-1; d_call: .; j_call: TRBJ1-1; cdr3_nt: TGCAGTGCTAGATCCCAACAGGTCCGAGCTTTCTTT; cdr3_aa: CSARSQQVRAFF
clone_size: many; v_call: TRBV11-1; d_call: TRBD1; j_call: TRBJ2-5; cdr3_nt: TGTGCCAGCACCGACAGGGAAACAGAGACCCAGTACTTC; cdr3_aa: CASTDRETETQYF
clone_size: .; v_call: TRBV10-3; d_call: TRBD2; j_call: TRBJ2-7; cdr3_nt: TGTGCCATCAGTGAGTTGGGGGGGAGATACGAGCAGTACTTC; cdr3_aa: CAISELGGRYEQYF
clone_size: .; v_call: TRBV5-1; d_call: TRBD2; j_call: TRBJ2-5; cdr3_nt: TGCGCCAGCAGCTCCGGACTAGCGGGAGGGCCGATCGGCGAGACCCAGTACTTC; cdr3_aa: CASSSGLAGGPIGETQYF
clone_size: .; v_call: TRBV7-8; d_call: TRBD2; j_call: TRBJ2-3; cdr3_nt: TGTGCCAGCAGAACAGGCCGGCTAGCGGGAACAGATACGCAGTATTTT; cdr3_aa: CASRTGRLAGTDTQYF
clone_size: few; v_call: TRBV12-3/TRBV12-4; d_call: TRBD2; j_call: TRBJ2-5; cdr3_nt: TGTGCCAGCAGTTTGGGGGGACTAGAGCAAGAGACCCAGTACTTC; cdr3_aa: CASSLGGLEQETQYF
clone_size: .; v_call: TRBV30; d_call: .; j_call: TRBJ2-3; cdr3_nt: TGTGCCTGGAGTGTTGGAGTGGATACGCAGTATTTT; cdr3_aa: CAWSVGVDTQYF
clone_size: .; v_call: TRBV5-1; d_call: .; j_call: TRBJ2-2; cdr3_nt: TGCGCCAGCAGCCACCTTAGGGTCGGCACCGGGGAGCTGTTTTTT; cdr3_aa: CASSHLRVGTGELFF
clone_size: many; v_call: TRBV9; d_call: TRBD1; j_call: TRBJ1-1; cdr3_nt: TGTGCCAGCAGCGCCCTTACAGGGGGCGGAGGCACTGAAGCTTTCTTT; cdr3_aa: CASSALTGGGGTEAFF
clone_size: few; v_call: TRBV29-1; d_call: .; j_call: TRBJ2-2; cdr3_nt: TGCAGCGTTTGCAGGGAGGTGAACACCGGGGAGCTGTTTTTT; cdr3_aa: CSVCREVNTGELFF
clone_size: many; v_call: TRBV5-1; d_call: .; j_call: TRBJ2-1; cdr3_nt: TGCGCCAGCAGCTCCCTCCCGGGAAGTCTGGATGAGCAGTTCTTC; cdr3_aa: CASSSLPGSLDEQFF
clone_size: many; v_call: TRBV14; d_call: .; j_call: TRBJ2-1; cdr3_nt: TGTGCCAGCAGCCAAGTGTTCGAGGGCGCTGAGCAGTTCTTC; cdr3_aa: CASSQVFEGAEQFF
clone_size: .; v_call: TRBV7-6; d_call: .; j_call: TRBJ2-1; cdr3_nt: TGTGCCAGCAGCCCAGGACGAGGACAGTTCTTC; cdr3_aa: CASSPGRGQFF
clone_size: many; v_call: TRBV6-1; d_call: TRBD1; j_call: TRBJ1-2; cdr3_nt: TGTGCCAGCAGGGGACAGGGGGCTGGGTATGGCTACACCTTC; cdr3_aa: CASRGQGAGYGYTF
clone_size: .; v_call: TRBV25-1; d_call: .; j_call: TRBJ2-7; cdr3_nt: TGTGCCAGCAGCCACCCAGGGCAGGGTCGAAAGCAGTACTTC; cdr3_aa: CASSHPGQGRKQYF
clone_size: many; v_call: TRBV5-1; d_call: TRBD2; j_call: TRBJ2-7; cdr3_nt: TGCGCCAGCAGCTTAACCGGGACTAGCGGGAGCTCCTACGAGCAGTACTTC; cdr3_aa: CASSLTGTSGSSYEQYF
clone_size: few; v_call: TRBV7-6; d_call: .; j_call: TRBJ2-7; cdr3_nt: TGTGCCAGCAGCTCCCGGGGTGAAGAGCAGTACTTC; cdr3_aa: CASSSRGEEQYF
clone_size: .; v_call: TRBV12-3/TRBV12-4; d_call: .; j_call: TRBJ2-1; cdr3_nt: TGTGCCAGCAGTTTGATTCGACCTGGCGGGAATGAGCAGTTCTTC; cdr3_aa: CASSLIRPGGNEQFF
clone_size: few; v_call: TRBV6-5; d_call: TRBD2; j_call: TRBJ2-1; cdr3_nt: TGTGCCAGCAGTTACTCAAGAGGCGGGGGGGCCCATGAGCAGTTCTTC; cdr3_aa: CASSYSRGGGAHEQFF
clone_size: .; v_call: TRBV5-5; d_call: .; j_call: TRBJ1-5; cdr3_nt: TGTGCCAGCAGCCCCGGACAGTATGGGAGCAATCAGCCCCAGCATTTT; cdr3_aa: CASSPGQYGSNQPQHF
clone_size: many; v_call: TRBV5-1; d_call: TRBD1; j_call: TRBJ1-2; cdr3_nt: TGCGCCAGCAGCTCCGGAGGGGGCGGCTACACCTTC; cdr3_aa: CASSSGGGGYTF
clone_size: many; v_call: TRBV20-1; d_call: .; j_call: TRBJ2-2; cdr3_nt: TGCAGTGCTAGAGCGACTACAAGCGGGGAGCTGTTTTTT; cdr3_aa: CSARATTSGELFF
clone_size: many; v_call: TRBV28; d_call: .; j_call: TRBJ1-4; cdr3_nt: TGTGCCAGCAGTTCCGGATCAACTAATGAAAAACTGTTTTTT; cdr3_aa: CASSSGSTNEKLFF
clone_size: many; v_call: TRBV12-3/TRBV12-4; d_call: .; j_call: TRBJ2-3; cdr3_nt: TGTGCCAGCAGTCCCAGATGGGATACGCAGTATTTT; cdr3_aa: CASSPRWDTQYF
clone_size: many; v_call: TRBV20-1; d_call: .; j_call: TRBJ2-1; cdr3_nt: TGCAGTGCTCGGGACCCACGCACCTACAATGAGCAGTTCTTC; cdr3_aa: CSARDPRTYNEQFF
clone_size: few; v_call: TRBV7-6; d_call: TRBD2; j_call: TRBJ2-5; cdr3_nt: TGTGCCAGCAGCACCCCCCACCCGGGACTAGCCTTCCGAGAGACCCAGTACTTC; cdr3_aa: CASSTPHPGLAFRETQYF